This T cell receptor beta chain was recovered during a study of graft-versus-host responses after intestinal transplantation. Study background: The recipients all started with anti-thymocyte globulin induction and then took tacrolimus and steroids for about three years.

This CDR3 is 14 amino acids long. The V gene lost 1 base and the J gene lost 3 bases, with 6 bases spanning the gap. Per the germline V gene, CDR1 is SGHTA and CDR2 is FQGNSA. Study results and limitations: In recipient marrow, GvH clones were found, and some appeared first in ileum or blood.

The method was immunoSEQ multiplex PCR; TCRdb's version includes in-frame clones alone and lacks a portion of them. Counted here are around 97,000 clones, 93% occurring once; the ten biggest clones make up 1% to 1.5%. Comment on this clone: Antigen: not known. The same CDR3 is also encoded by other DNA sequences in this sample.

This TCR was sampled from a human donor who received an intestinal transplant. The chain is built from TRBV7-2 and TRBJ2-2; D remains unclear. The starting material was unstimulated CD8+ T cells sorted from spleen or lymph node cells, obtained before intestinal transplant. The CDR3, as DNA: TGTGCCAGCAGCTTAGGGAAGTACACCGGGGAGCTGTTTTTT. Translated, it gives CASSLGKYTGELFF.